A selection of T cell receptor beta chains follows, all from one sample in a study of OX40 agonist ivuxolimab in advanced cancers. The data were produced by immunoSEQ multiplex PCR, yet TCRdb's version contains in-frame clones alone and is incomplete. The data hold about 72,000 clones, with about nine tenths observed a single time. The sample in question was CD4+ or CD8+ T cells sorted from blood, obtained in a trial of the OX40 agonist ivuxolimab. These receptor sequences come from an adult with an advanced solid tumor such as melanoma, head and neck, liver or kidney cancer. Each CDR3 is given with its conserved first and last residue. A D gene is named only where the DNA matches it firmly. Rows may omit the clone size; those that give it use once, few, many or a size class.

d_call: TRBD1; v_call: TRBV13; j_call: TRBJ1-4; clone_size: .; cdr3_nt: TGTGCCAGCAGCTTAACCGGGACAGGGTTTGAAAAACTGTTTTTT; cdr3_aa: CASSLTGTGFEKLFF
d_call: TRBD1; v_call: TRBV6-6; j_call: TRBJ1-1; clone_size: once; cdr3_nt: TGTGCCAGCAAGACAGGGTTAACTGAAGCTTTCTTT; cdr3_aa: CASKTGLTEAFF
d_call: TRBD2; v_call: TRBV29-1; j_call: TRBJ2-7; clone_size: .; cdr3_nt: TGCAGCGTTCAGACCTCGGGACTAGCGGGAGCCGGCGAGCAGTACTTC; cdr3_aa: CSVQTSGLAGAGEQYF
d_call: TRBD1; v_call: TRBV14; j_call: TRBJ2-4; clone_size: .; cdr3_nt: TGTGCCAGCAGCCAAGAAGGGACAGACAAAAACATTCAGTACTTC; cdr3_aa: CASSQEGTDKNIQYF
d_call: TRBD1; v_call: TRBV28; j_call: TRBJ1-4; clone_size: .; cdr3_nt: TGTGCCAGCATGGAACCGGGACAGGGATATGAAAAACTGTTTTTT; cdr3_aa: CASMEPGQGYEKLFF
d_call: .; v_call: TRBV19; j_call: TRBJ2-2; clone_size: .; cdr3_nt: TGTGCCAGTAGTCCCTCTACGAACACCGGGGAGCTGTTTTTT; cdr3_aa: CASSPSTNTGELFF
d_call: .; v_call: TRBV2; j_call: TRBJ1-3; clone_size: .; cdr3_nt: TGTGCCAGCAGTGAAAACCCGACCGGGAGTGGAAACACCATATATTTT; cdr3_aa: CASSENPTGSGNTIYF
d_call: .; v_call: TRBV11-2; j_call: TRBJ2-6; clone_size: .; cdr3_nt: TGTGCCAGCAGCTTTGAATACAGGGCTGGGGCCAACGTCCTGACTTTC; cdr3_aa: CASSFEYRAGANVLTF
d_call: TRBD1; v_call: TRBV10-3; j_call: TRBJ2-1; clone_size: .; cdr3_nt: TGTGCCACTCAGCGGGACAGGGGGCTAGAGCAGTTCTTC; cdr3_aa: CATQRDRGLEQFF
d_call: .; v_call: TRBV2; j_call: TRBJ2-1; clone_size: few; cdr3_nt: TGTGCCAGCAGGCAGGGCGAAGTCACTGAGCAGTTCTTC; cdr3_aa: CASRQGEVTEQFF
d_call: TRBD1; v_call: TRBV18; j_call: TRBJ2-1; clone_size: few; cdr3_nt: TGTGCCAGCTCACCCTCGCTGGGGGACAGGGGGAGAAATGAGCAGTTCTTC; cdr3_aa: CASSPSLGDRGRNEQFF
d_call: TRBD1; v_call: TRBV15; j_call: TRBJ1-2; clone_size: .; cdr3_nt: TGTGCCACCAGCAGAGGACAGGGGGAAGGCTACACCTTC; cdr3_aa: CATSRGQGEGYTF
d_call: .; v_call: TRBV9; j_call: TRBJ1-1; clone_size: .; cdr3_nt: TGTGCCAGCAGCGTAGATGTCAACACTGAAGCTTTCTTT; cdr3_aa: CASSVDVNTEAFF
d_call: .; v_call: TRBV27; j_call: TRBJ1-1; clone_size: .; cdr3_nt: TGTGCCAGCAGTTTAATGGTGAACACTGAAGCTTTCTTT; cdr3_aa: CASSLMVNTEAFF
d_call: .; v_call: TRBV10-3; j_call: TRBJ1-1; clone_size: .; cdr3_nt: TGTGCCATCAGTGACCAAAACACTGAAGCTTTCTTT; cdr3_aa: CAISDQNTEAFF
d_call: .; v_call: TRBV7-9; j_call: TRBJ1-5; clone_size: once; cdr3_nt: TGTGCCAGCAGCTTAGGGGGCATGAGCAATCAGCCCCAGCATTTT; cdr3_aa: CASSLGGMSNQPQHF
d_call: .; v_call: TRBV2; j_call: TRBJ2-2; clone_size: .; cdr3_nt: TGTGCCAGCACCTCGGCGGTAAACACCGGGGAGCTGTTTTTT; cdr3_aa: CASTSAVNTGELFF
d_call: .; v_call: TRBV18; j_call: TRBJ1-5; clone_size: .; cdr3_nt: TGTGCCAGCTCACCTAGGGGCTTCAATCAGCCCCAGCATTTT; cdr3_aa: CASSPRGFNQPQHF
d_call: TRBD2; v_call: TRBV7-3; j_call: TRBJ2-1; clone_size: .; cdr3_nt: TGTGCCAGCAGCTCCCTAGCGGGGGTCGGCCACAATGAGCAGTTCTTC; cdr3_aa: CASSSLAGVGHNEQFF
d_call: TRBD2; v_call: TRBV5-1; j_call: TRBJ2-1; clone_size: few; cdr3_nt: TGCGCCAGCAGTAATCTAGCGGGGTCATACAATGAGCAGTTCTTC; cdr3_aa: CASSNLAGSYNEQFF
d_call: .; v_call: TRBV18; j_call: TRBJ2-2; clone_size: .; cdr3_nt: TGTGCCAGCTCACCACCGAACACCGGGGAGCTGTTTTTT; cdr3_aa: CASSPPNTGELFF
d_call: TRBD2; v_call: TRBV5-1; j_call: TRBJ2-1; clone_size: once; cdr3_nt: TGCGCCAGCAGCTTGGAGGCTAGCGGGAGGGCCATTGAGCAGTTCTTC; cdr3_aa: CASSLEASGRAIEQFF